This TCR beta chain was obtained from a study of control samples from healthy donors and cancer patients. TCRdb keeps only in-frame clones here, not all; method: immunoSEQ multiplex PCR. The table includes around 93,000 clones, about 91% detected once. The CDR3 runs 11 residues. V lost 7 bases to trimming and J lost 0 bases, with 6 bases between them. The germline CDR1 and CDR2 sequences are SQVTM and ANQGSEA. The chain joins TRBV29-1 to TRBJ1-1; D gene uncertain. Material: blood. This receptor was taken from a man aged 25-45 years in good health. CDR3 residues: CSALLNTEAFF. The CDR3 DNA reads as TGCAGCGCGCTTTTGAACACTGAAGCTTTCTTT.